One and the same sample provided the 21 T cell receptor beta chains below, sequenced in a study of breast tumors, draining lymph nodes, adjacent tissues. Samples came from axillary lymph nodes draining the breast cancer. Via MiXCR, TCRdb re-called the multiplex PCR reads, giving one row per CDR3 protein. The data contain 150,000 to 200,000 distinct CDR3 sequences, 25% to 40% of them singletons. The sequencing sample was made of axillary lymph node tissue. The receptors were sampled from a female donor with breast cancer. Some clones in this sample may be carry-over from other donors' samples.

This clonotype was counted many times. The chain couples TRBV5-5 to TRBJ1-5; tentative D call: TRBD1 (6 bases). Germline V gives CDR1 SGHKS, CDR2 YYEKEE (reference sequence). This CDR3 contains 16 residues. V shed 0 bases and J shed 1 base, with 11 bases lying between them. This CDR3 reads CASSLGPTGSNQPQHF. The CDR3 nucleotides read TGTGCCAGCAGCTTGGGGCCGACAGGAAGCAATCAGCCCCAGCATTTT.

There are many counts of this clonotype. The gene calls are TRBV20-1 and TRBJ2-3; the D gene is possibly TRBD2 (6 bases). Germline V gene data show CDR1 as DFQATT and CDR2 as SNEGSKA (reference sequence). V shed 0 bases and J shed 3 bases, with 16 bases lying between them. The length of the CDR3 is 16 residues. The CDR3 region is CSARDPTGDTTDTQYF. CDR3 nucleotides: TGCAGTGCTAGAGATCCTACGGGAGACACGACAGATACGCAGTATTTT.

In its sample, this clonotype was seen a few times. This rearrangement joins TRBV6-2 or TRBV6-3 to TRBJ2-7; D is unresolved. This CDR3 contains 13 residues. The germline gives CDR1 MNHEY, CDR2 SVGEGT. Deletions cut 2 bases from V and 2 bases from J, with 7 bases between. CDR3 nucleotide sequence: TGTGCCAGCAGTTACGAGCGAGCCTACGAGCAGTACTTC. Translating it yields CASSYERAYEQYF.

Ten or more counts support this clonotype. The V and J genes are TRBV11-2 and TRBJ2-1; 10 bases match TRBD1. Germline V gene data show CDR1 as SGHAT and CDR2 as FQNNGV. J gave up 8 bases and V 6 bases, and 10 bases lay outside the gene matches. The CDR3 has 15 amino acids. CDR3 bases: TGTGCCAGCAGGGCGACAGGGGGCGCGAAGCATGAGCAGTTCTTC. Amino acids: CASRATGGAKHEQFF.

As to this clonotype: This may come from a read error, since a much larger clone is one base off. The rearrangement links TRBV12-3 or TRBV12-4 to TRBJ1-4; D might be TRBD1 (5 bases). The V end was cut by 2 bases, the J end by 5 bases, with 18 bases between. CDR3 length: 17 residues. CDR3 nucleotides: TGTGCCAGCAGTTTACACTCGGTCGGGGGATTAAATGAAAAACTGTTTTTT. It yields the protein CASSLHSVGGLNEKLFF.

This clonotype was counted between two and nine times. A clone one base away is much larger, so this may be a read error. The chain links TRBV5-1 to TRBJ2-3, with 7 nucleotides matching TRBD1. The CDR3 loop spans 17 amino acids. CDR1 is SGHRS and CDR2 is YFSETQ in the germline V gene. The CDR3 bases are TGCGCCAGCAGCCAACTGGGGGACAGCCTAAACACAGGTACGCAGTATTTT. Protein product: CASSQLGDSLNTGTQYF.

The chain carries TRBV20-1 and TRBJ1-5; D is ambiguous. V was shortened by 6 bases and J by 9 bases, with 21 bases between the two germline ends. Germline values: CDR1 DFQATT, CDR2 SNEGSKA (reference sequence). This CDR3 has 14 residues. DNA of the CDR3: TGCAGTGCCCCTCCCGACCGCACGCCCGGGCCCCAGCATTTT. Its protein product is CSAPPDRTPGPQHF.

This clonotype occurred many times. This chain connects TRBV30 to TRBJ2-3, with a weak D call TRBD1 (6 bases). V was shortened by 0 bases and J by 4 bases, with 11 bases between the two germline ends. The CDR3 extends over 14 amino acids. Germline assignment: CDR1 GTSNPN and CDR2 SVGIG (reference sequence). CDR3 in amino acids: CAWSVNRASDTQYF. CDR3 DNA: TGTGCCTGGAGTGTAAACAGGGCCTCAGATACGCAGTATTTT.

This clonotype was seen ten or more times. This chain joins TRBV5-1 and TRBJ2-1, with D perhaps TRBD1 or TRBD2 (5 bases each). V was clipped by 3 bases and J by 6 bases, with 16 bases between them. This CDR3 has 15 residues. Per the germline V gene, CDR1 is SGHRS and CDR2 is YFSETQ. The CDR3 sequence is CASSSPGLQINEQFF. In DNA form, the CDR3 reads TGCGCCAGCAGCTCCCCGGGGCTTCAAATCAATGAGCAGTTCTTC. The full variable domain, rest sourced from reference TRBV5-1 and TRBJ2-1, is KAGVTQTPRYLIKTRGQQVTLSCSPISGHRSVSWYQQTPGQGLQFLFEYFSETQRNKGNFPGRFSGRQFSNSRSEMNVSTLELGDSALYLCASSSPGLQINEQFFGPGTRLTVL.

The chain is built from TRBV5-1 and TRBJ2-5; D gene unclear. This CDR3 is 14 amino acids long. Germline assignment: CDR1 SGHRS and CDR2 YFSETQ. V lost 1 base and J lost 4, with 11 bases in between. The CDR3 DNA reads TGCGCCAGCAGCTTGTCGCCCGGGCGAGAGACCCAGTACTTC. Residues: CASSLSPGRETQYF.

This clonotype has at least ten counts. The V call is TRBV20-1, the J call TRBJ1-6; D gene uncertain. Germline-derived CDR1 and CDR2 are DFQATT and SNEGSKA (reference sequence). The CDR3 has 15 amino acids. V lost 5 bases, J lost 7 bases, and 18 bases lay in between. The CDR3 spells CSAPQTGPGNSPLHF. In DNA, the CDR3 is TGCAGTGCTCCCCAAACCGGCCCGGGGAATTCACCCCTCCACTTT.

Note on this clonotype: A much larger clone sits a single nucleotide away, making a read error possible. The V call is TRBV19, the J call TRBJ1-5, with D tentatively TRBD1 (6 bases). Germline V gives CDR1 LNHDA, CDR2 SQIVND (reference sequence). The CDR3 runs to 14 residues. CDR3 in DNA: TGTGCCAGTAGAATAGGGGGTGCAGGGCAGCCCCAGCATTTT. This encodes CASRIGGAGQPQHF.

Details on this clonotype: A single base separates this from a much larger clone, so it may be a read error. The CDR3 does not close with the conserved phenylalanine or tryptophan, likely indicating a read error. The V and J genes are TRBV7-9 and TRBJ2-5; D possibly corresponds to TRBD2 (6 bases). Trimming pared 5 bases from V and 1 base from J, leaving 11 bases between. This CDR3 contains 14 residues. Germline CDR1 and CDR2: SEHNR and FQNEAQ (reference sequence). The CDR3 DNA sequence: TGTGCCAGCAGCCCCCGGGACTCCCAAGAGACCCAGTACCTC. Its protein product is CASSPRDSQETQYL.

The table lists this clonotype with a few counts. This chain connects TRBV5-8 to TRBJ2-5; D unclear. With 0 bases removed from V and 5 bases from J, the gap between germline ends came to 11 bases. This CDR3 region has 14 residues. Per germline, CDR1 SGHTS and CDR2 YDEGEE. The CDR3 bases are TGTGCCAGCAGCTTGGCCCAGGTGGGGGAGACCCAGTACTTC. It codes for CASSLAQVGETQYF.

The sample holds many counts of this clonotype. The V and J genes are TRBV9 and TRBJ1-6, with a possible D match to TRBD1 (5 bases). The CDR3 is 15 residues long. The germline V and J ends were trimmed by 1 base and 7 bases, with 12 bases remaining between them. Germline assignment: CDR1 SGDLS and CDR2 YYNGEE. Here the CDR3 reads CASSVRQGPNSPLHF. The CDR3 region has the DNA TGTGCCAGCAGCGTAAGGCAGGGACCCAATTCACCCCTCCACTTT. Full variable domain (missing parts from reference TRBV9 and TRBJ1-6): DSGVTQTPKHLITATGQRVTLRCSPRSGDLSVYWYQQSLDQGLQFLIQYYNGEERAKGNILERFSAQQFPDLHSELNLSSLELGDSALYFCASSVRQGPNSPLHFGNGTRLTVT.

This clonotype appeared many times. This chain links TRBV7-8 with TRBJ2-1; D perhaps matches TRBD1 (5 bases). Looked up from germline, CDR1 is SGHVS and CDR2 is FQNEAQ. V lost 0 bases to trimming and J lost 12 bases, with 33 bases between them. This CDR3 is 20 amino acids long. The CDR3 bases are TGTGCCAGCAGCTTAGCTGGTCGGACATGGGGTCACCCGCGGCGAGGTGTGCAGTTCTTC. It is translated as CASSLAGRTWGHPRRGVQFF.

This chain links TRBV4-2 with TRBJ1-1, with D possibly TRBD1 on 5 matching bases. This CDR3 spans 15 amino acids. The germline V gene has CDR1 LGHNA and CDR2 YNFKEQ. The V and J ends lost 5 bases and 1 base respectively, with 14 bases between them. The CDR3 DNA reads as TGTGCCAGCAGCACGGGCGGGGCCCCGAACACTGAAGCTTTCTTT. Amino acid sequence: CASSTGGAPNTEAFF.

This clonotype has just a few counts. The rearrangement links TRBV12-3 or TRBV12-4 to TRBJ1-1; 9 bases line up with TRBD1. V was pared by 3 bases and J by 8 bases, with 10 bases of the junction left unmatched. The CDR3 extends over 15 amino acids. Written as DNA, the CDR3 is TGTGCCAGCAGTTTCCCCGGGACAGGGAAGGGAGAAGCTTTCTTT. Translation: CASSFPGTGKGEAFF.

As concerns this clonotype: The CDR3 end shows no conserved phenylalanine or tryptophan, and so a read error is likely. It is unclear where the CDR3 begins or ends on the DNA, so no DNA is shown, and the CDR3 is as TCRdb lists it. V gene TRBV12-3 or TRBV12-4 combines with J gene TRBJ2-6. From its first to its last residue, the CDR3 has 8 amino acids. The CDR3 sequence: CASSLART.

This clonotype showed up many times. The chain recombines TRBV10-3 with TRBJ1-2; D call uncertain. Germline-derived CDR1 and CDR2 are ENHRY and SYGVKD. The CDR3 totals 13 residues. V lost 7 bases to trimming and J lost 8 bases, with 17 bases between them. CDR3 nucleotide sequence: TGTGCCATCACTGTATCTTCAGACGGGGGCTACACCTTC. Its protein product is CAITVSSDGGYTF.

This clonotype was seen a few times. CDR3 sequence reads: CASSFDQNTEAFF. CDR3 DNA: TGCGCCAGCAGCTTTGACCAGAACACTGAAGCTTTCTTT. The chain has TRBV5-1 and TRBJ1-1; D is unclear. The CDR3 consists of 13 residues. V lost 2 bases, J lost 1 base, and 6 bases lay in between. Germline values: CDR1 SGHRS, CDR2 YFSETQ.